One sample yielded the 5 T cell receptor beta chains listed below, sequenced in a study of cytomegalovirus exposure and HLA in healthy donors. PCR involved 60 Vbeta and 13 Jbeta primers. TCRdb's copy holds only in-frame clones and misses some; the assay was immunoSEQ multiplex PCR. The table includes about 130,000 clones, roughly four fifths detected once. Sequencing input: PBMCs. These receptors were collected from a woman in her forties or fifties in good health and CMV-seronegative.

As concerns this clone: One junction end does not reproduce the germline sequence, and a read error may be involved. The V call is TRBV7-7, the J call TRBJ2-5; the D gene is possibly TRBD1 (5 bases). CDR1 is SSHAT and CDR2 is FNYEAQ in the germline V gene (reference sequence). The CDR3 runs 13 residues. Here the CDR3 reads CASSADSQETQYF. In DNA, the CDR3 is TGTGCTAGCAGCGCCGACAGCCAAGAGACCCAGTACTTC.

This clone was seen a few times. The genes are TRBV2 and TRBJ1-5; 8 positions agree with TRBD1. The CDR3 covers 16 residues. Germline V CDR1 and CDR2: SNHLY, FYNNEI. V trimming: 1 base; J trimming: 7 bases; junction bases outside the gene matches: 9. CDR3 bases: TGTGCCAGCAGTGAAGACAGGGGGTTTTCGGGGCAGCCCCAGCATTTT. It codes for CASSEDRGFSGQPQHF. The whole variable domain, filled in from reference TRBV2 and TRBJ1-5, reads EPEVTQTPSHQVTQMGQEVILRCVPISNHLYFYWYRQILGQKVEFLVSFYNNEISEKSEIFDDQFSVERPDGSNFTLKIRSTKLEDSAMYFCASSEDRGFSGQPQHFGDGTRLSIL.

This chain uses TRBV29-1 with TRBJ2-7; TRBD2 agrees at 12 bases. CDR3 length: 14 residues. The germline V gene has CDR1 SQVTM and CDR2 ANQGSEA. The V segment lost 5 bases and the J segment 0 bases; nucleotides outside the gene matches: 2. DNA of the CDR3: TGCAGCGTTTTACTAGCGGGAGGCTCCTACGAGCAGTACGTC. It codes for CSVLLAGGSYEQYV.

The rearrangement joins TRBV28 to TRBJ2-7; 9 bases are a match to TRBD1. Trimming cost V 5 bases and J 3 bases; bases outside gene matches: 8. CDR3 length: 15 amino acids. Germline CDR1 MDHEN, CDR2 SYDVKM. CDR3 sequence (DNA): TGTGCCAGCAGTCCTACCGGGACAGGGAGCTACGAGCAGTACGTC. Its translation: CASSPTGTGSYEQYV.

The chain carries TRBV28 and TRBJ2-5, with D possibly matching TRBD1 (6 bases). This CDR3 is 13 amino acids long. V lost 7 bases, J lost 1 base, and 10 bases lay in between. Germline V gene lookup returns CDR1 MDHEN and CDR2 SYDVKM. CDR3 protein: CASTEGVQETQYF. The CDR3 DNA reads TGTGCCAGCACCGAGGGGGTCCAAGAGACCCAGTACTTC.